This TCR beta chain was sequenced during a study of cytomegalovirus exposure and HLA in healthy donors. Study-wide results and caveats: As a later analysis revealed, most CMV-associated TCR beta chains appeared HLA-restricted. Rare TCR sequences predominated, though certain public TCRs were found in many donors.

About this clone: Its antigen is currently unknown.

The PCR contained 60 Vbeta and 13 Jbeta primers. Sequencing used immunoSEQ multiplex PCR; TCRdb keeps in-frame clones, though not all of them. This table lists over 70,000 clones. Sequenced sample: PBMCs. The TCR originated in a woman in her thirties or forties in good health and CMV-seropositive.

CDR3 amino acids: CASSQDPRGGAYNEQFF. The CDR3 nucleotides are TGCGCCAGCAGCCAAGATCCGCGCGGGGGGGCCTACAATGAGCAGTTCTTC. The chain is built from TRBV4-3 and TRBJ2-1; TRBD2 matches at 9 bases. V dropped 0 bases and J dropped 2; count of bases not matched to a gene: 5. Per the germline V gene, CDR1 is LGHNA and CDR2 is YSLEER. The CDR3 is 17 amino acids.